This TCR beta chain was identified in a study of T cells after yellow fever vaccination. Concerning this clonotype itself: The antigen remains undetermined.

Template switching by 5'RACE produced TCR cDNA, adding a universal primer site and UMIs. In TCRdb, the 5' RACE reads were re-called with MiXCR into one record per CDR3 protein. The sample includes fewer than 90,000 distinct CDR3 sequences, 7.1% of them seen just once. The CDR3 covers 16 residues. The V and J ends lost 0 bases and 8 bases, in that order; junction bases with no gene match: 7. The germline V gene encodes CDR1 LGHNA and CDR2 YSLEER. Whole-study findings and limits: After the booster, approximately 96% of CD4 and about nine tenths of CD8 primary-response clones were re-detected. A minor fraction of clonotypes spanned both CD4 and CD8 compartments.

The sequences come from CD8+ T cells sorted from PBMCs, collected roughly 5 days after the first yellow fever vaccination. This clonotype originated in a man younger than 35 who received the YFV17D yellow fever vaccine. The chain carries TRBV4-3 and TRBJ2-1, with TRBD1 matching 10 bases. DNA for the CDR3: TGCGCCAGCAGCCAAGATTCCCGACAGGGGGCCCATGAGCAGTTCTTC. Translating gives CASSQDSRQGAHEQFF.